One and the same sample provided the 32 T cell receptor beta chains below, sequenced in a study of response to subunit inactivated influenza vaccine. TCRdb passed the RT-PCR reads through MiXCR, listing each CDR3 protein once. This sample has approximately 700,000 distinct CDR3 sequences; around 14% occur once, and the top ten carry 11%. The sequences come from PBMCs from blood, collected 12 days after vaccination. The receptor source for this set is a man aged 50 or older who received an inactivated influenza vaccine.

This clonotype was seen a handful of times. The V call is TRBV7-8, the J call TRBJ2-5; TRBD1 is a possible D gene (6 bases). The CDR3 has 17 amino acids. Germline V gives CDR1 SGHVS, CDR2 FQNEAQ. Trimming stripped 2 bases from V and 2 bases from J, with 18 bases between. In DNA form, the CDR3 reads TGTGCCAGCAGCTTAATACCCCTCGGACAGAAACAAGAGACCCAGTACTTC. It translates to CASSLIPLGQKQETQYF.

This sequence joins TRBV12-3 or TRBV12-4 and TRBJ2-5; maybe TRBD1 (6 bases). Trimming shortened V by 6 bases and J by 5 bases, and 19 bases separated the two germline ends. The CDR3 extends over 15 amino acids. The CDR3, as DNA: TGTGCCAGCAGGGCCCGGACAGCACCTTCGGAGACCCAGTACTTC. Translation gives CASRARTAPSETQYF.

This clonotype was detected ten times or more. This chain uses TRBV6-1 with TRBJ2-2; 11 nucleotides line up with TRBD2. The V and J ends lost 5 bases and 4 bases, in that order; junction bases with no gene match: 12. The CDR3 totals 18 residues. CDR1 MNHNS and CDR2 SASEGT come from the germline V gene. The CDR3 nucleotides are TGTGCCAGCAGTACCCTAGCGGGGGGCGCCACGGGCACCGGGGAGCTGTTTTTT. It translates to CASSTLAGGATGTGELFF.

This clonotype was counted ten times or more. The chain couples TRBV3-1 to TRBJ1-2; a weak D match, TRBD1 (6 bases). The CDR3 consists of 12 residues. The germline V gene encodes CDR1 LGHDT and CDR2 YNNKEL (reference sequence). V dropped 5 bases and J dropped 10 bases, with 14 bases sitting between them. The CDR3 DNA reads TGTGCCAGCAGCTTCGGGGACAATTACTACACCTTC. Translated: CASSFGDNYYTF.

This clonotype was picked up a small number of times. CDR3 protein: CAISERREYGYTF. The CDR3 region has the DNA TGTGCCATCAGTGAGAGGAGGGAGTATGGCTACACCTTC. The V call is TRBV10-3, the J call TRBJ1-2, with no clear D. The CDR3 has 13 residues. The germline V and J ends were trimmed by 2 bases and 5 bases, with 9 bases remaining between them. Germline V gene lookup returns CDR1 ENHRY and CDR2 SYGVKD.

This clonotype has only a few counts. The genes are TRBV5-6 and TRBJ2-7, with D possibly being TRBD2 (5 bases). The germline gives CDR1 SGHDT, CDR2 YYEEEE. The V gene lost 3 bases and the J gene lost 6 bases, with 19 bases spanning the gap. The CDR3 covers 15 residues. The CDR3, as DNA: TGTGCCAGCAGCTCTGGTGTCGGGGTTCTCGTCGAGCAGTACTTC. Its translation is CASSSGVGVLVEQYF.

V and J are TRBV10-1 and TRBJ2-7; 9 nucleotides match TRBD2. The junction had 11 bases not matched to a gene; V was cut back by 10 bases and J by 4 bases. This CDR3 is 14 amino acids long. Per germline, CDR1 WNHNN and CDR2 SYGVQD (reference sequence). The CDR3 region has the DNA TGCGCCATACCGTTGAGCGGGGGGTGTTACGAGCAGTACTTC. Protein product: CAIPLSGGCYEQYF.

Only a few counts were recorded for this clonotype. V is TRBV7-2 and J is TRBJ1-3; D is perhaps TRBD1 (5 bases). The germline V gene has CDR1 SGHTA and CDR2 FQGNSA. The CDR3 consists of 13 residues. V dropped 6 bases and J dropped 4 bases, with 10 bases sitting between them. This CDR3 reads CASRMDTGNTIYF. The CDR3 DNA reads TGTGCCAGCAGGATGGACACGGGAAACACCATATATTTT.

This clonotype was counted only a few times. This chain joins TRBV12-3 or TRBV12-4 and TRBJ2-1, with D possibly matching TRBD2 (6 bases). There are 14 residues in the CDR3. Trimming pared 7 bases from V and 6 bases from J, leaving 16 bases between. The CDR3 sequence: CASTASRRGNEQFF. The CDR3 bases are TGTGCCAGCACCGCCTCGCGGCGGGGCAATGAGCAGTTCTTC.

V is TRBV12-3 or TRBV12-4 and J is TRBJ1-4, with D uncertain. The V end was cut by 6 bases, the J end by 10 bases, with 6 bases between. The CDR3 has 10 amino acids. CDR3 residues: CASRGSKLFF. Written as DNA, the CDR3 is TGTGCCAGCAGGGGGTCAAAACTGTTTTTT.

A few counts support this clonotype. The chain recombines TRBV27 with TRBJ2-7; D perhaps matches TRBD2 (6 bases). Between the trimmed V and J ends, which lost 2 bases and 0 bases, there was a span of 11 bases. CDR1 and CDR2 from the germline V gene are MNHEY and SMNVEV (reference sequence). The CDR3 length is 15 residues. CDR3 DNA: TGTGCCAGCAGTTTAGTACTAGCAGGCTCCTACGAGCAGTACTTC. Translated, it gives CASSLVLAGSYEQYF.

V gene TRBV15 combines with J gene TRBJ2-7; TRBD2 aligns across 9 bases. J lost 3 bases, V lost 2 bases, and 2 bases had no gene match. The CDR3 contains 14 residues. Germline V gene sequence: CDR1 LNHNV, CDR2 YYDKDF (reference sequence). CDR3 nucleotides: TGTGCCACCAGCAGAACTAGCGGGTACTACGAGCAGTACTTC. It yields the protein CATSRTSGYYEQYF.

V usage is TRBV18 and J usage is TRBJ1-5; 8 bases fit TRBD1. Germline CDR1 and CDR2: KGHSH and LQKENI. The CDR3 consists of 13 residues. The trim removed 6 bases at V and 9 bases at J, leaving 7 bases unmatched. The DNA for the CDR3 is TGTGCCAGCTCCCTGGACAGGGTATCGCCCCAGCATTTT. It encodes CASSLDRVSPQHF.

V gene TRBV11-2 combines with J gene TRBJ2-7; D is undetermined. V was cut by 5 bases and J by 3 bases, with 11 bases left in between. The germline V gene has CDR1 SGHAT and CDR2 FQNNGV. CDR3 length equals 13 residues. The CDR3 DNA is TGTGCCAGCAGCCACGGACGCATCTACGAGCAGTACTTC. Protein: CASSHGRIYEQYF.

CDR3: CASSLGWGGERTEAFF. The CDR3 nucleotides are TGTGCCAGCAGTTTGGGATGGGGGGGCGAGAGGACTGAAGCTTTCTTT. The chain uses TRBV12-3 or TRBV12-4 and TRBJ1-1, with D possibly TRBD1 on 6 matching bases. Trimming cost V 3 bases and J 5 bases, with 19 bases left between them. This CDR3 has 16 residues.

The chain has TRBV28 and TRBJ2-3; D is possibly TRBD1 (6 bases). The CDR3 covers 16 residues. Per the germline V gene, CDR1 is MDHEN and CDR2 is SYDVKM. Trimming shortened V by 4 bases and J by 1 base, and 15 bases separated the two germline ends. This CDR3 is CASSYRDFLRTDTQYF. In DNA, the CDR3 is TGTGCCAGCAGTTACAGGGATTTTCTACGCACAGATACGCAGTATTTT.

The chain carries TRBV18 and TRBJ2-7, with 9 nucleotides matching TRBD1. The CDR3 extends over 15 amino acids. V dropped 2 bases and J dropped 4; count of bases not matched to a gene: 6. The V gene's germline CDR1 is KGHSH and CDR2 LQKENI. The CDR3 is CASSPTPGQGYEQYF. The CDR3 coding sequence is TGTGCCAGCTCACCAACACCGGGACAGGGTTACGAGCAGTACTTC. Full variable domain (outside the CDR3, taken from reference TRBV18 and TRBJ2-7): NAGVMQNPRHLVRRRGQEARLRCSPMKGHSHVYWYRQLPEEGLKFMVYLQKENIIDESGMPKERFSAEFPKEGPSILRIQQVVRGDSAAYFCASSPTPGQGYEQYFGPGTRLTVT.

This clonotype was counted between two and nine times. The J gene is TRBJ2-2, the V gene TRBV7-9, with D possibly being TRBD1 or TRBD2 (5 bases each). CDR1 and CDR2 from the germline V gene are SEHNR and FQNEAQ (reference sequence). This CDR3 has 14 residues. V lost 7 bases to trimming and J lost 4 bases, with 13 bases between them. CDR3 protein: CASNPRDVTGELFF. The CDR3 region has the DNA TGTGCCAGCAACCCCCGGGACGTCACCGGGGAGCTGTTTTTT.

Remarks on this clonotype: A much larger clone sits a single nucleotide away, making a read error possible. This chain connects TRBV20-1 to TRBJ1-5; 9 bases map to TRBD1. Germline V gene lookup returns CDR1 DFQATT and CDR2 SNEGSKA (reference sequence). This CDR3 is 13 amino acids long. Losses at the gene ends were 1 base for V and 6 bases for J; bases not matched to a gene: 1. CDR3 coding DNA: TGCAGTGCTAGAGTGACAGGGGGTCAGCCCCAGCATTTT. This sequence encodes CSARVTGGQPQHF.

This clonotype was seen many times. The chain couples TRBV6-2 or TRBV6-3 to TRBJ2-7, with 14 positions matching TRBD2. V lost 2 bases to trimming and J lost 0 bases; unmatched junction nucleotides: 12. Germline V lookup: CDR1 MNHEY, CDR2 SVGEGT. This CDR3 region has 20 residues. The CDR3 sequence: CASSYHTGLAGAPFSYEQYF. The DNA of the CDR3 is TGTGCCAGCAGTTACCACACGGGACTAGCGGGGGCCCCCTTCTCCTACGAGCAGTACTTC.

This clonotype has at least ten counts. This sequence joins TRBV7-2 and TRBJ2-3; D may be TRBD1 (6 bases). The germline V and J ends were trimmed by 5 bases and 3 bases, with 9 bases remaining between them. The germline V gene has CDR1 SGHTA and CDR2 FQGNSA. CDR3 length: 13 amino acids. CDR3 sequence reads: CASSRQGTDTQYF. The DNA for the CDR3 is TGTGCCAGCAGCCGCCAGGGGACAGATACGCAGTATTTT.

This chain links TRBV9 with TRBJ2-3; 14 bases align to TRBD2. This CDR3 is 19 amino acids long. V lost 4 bases, J lost 0 bases, and 10 bases stayed unmatched. In germline, CDR1 is SGDLS, CDR2 YYNGEE. CDR3 in amino acids: CASSSRGLAGVGSTDTQYF. CDR3 DNA sequence: TGTGCCAGCAGCAGCCGGGGACTAGCGGGAGTGGGGAGCACAGATACGCAGTATTTT.

The sample holds a few counts of this clonotype. V gene TRBV24-1 combines with J gene TRBJ2-1, with TRBD2 matching 13 bases. The CDR3 runs 18 residues. V lost 7 bases, J lost 6 bases, and 14 bases stayed unmatched. Germline assignment: CDR1 KGHDR and CDR2 SFDVKD. CDR3 sequence (DNA): TGTGCCACCAGCGACCCGACTAGCGGGAGGCCGGGACTCAATGAGCAGTTCTTC. It yields the protein CATSDPTSGRPGLNEQFF.

This clonotype was detected many times. This sequence joins TRBV12-3 or TRBV12-4 and TRBJ2-7; a weak D match, TRBD1 (7 bases). Trimming left V 5 bases short and J 6 bases short, with 14 bases between. The CDR3 runs to 13 residues. The CDR3 loop is CASSQRQGGEQYF. The CDR3 DNA reads TGTGCCAGCAGTCAACGACAGGGAGGCGAGCAGTACTTC.

The rearrangement links TRBV5-1 to TRBJ2-7, with D possibly TRBD2 on 5 matching bases. Trimming shortened V by 0 bases and J by 4 bases, and 11 bases separated the two germline ends. The CDR3 loop spans 14 amino acids. Germline V gives CDR1 SGHRS, CDR2 YFSETQ. CDR3 in amino acids: CASSLERLGYEQYF. In DNA, the CDR3 is TGCGCCAGCAGCTTGGAGCGGCTGGGATACGAGCAGTACTTC.

This clonotype was counted only a few times. V and J are TRBV5-1 and TRBJ2-1; D is uncertain. This CDR3 is 15 amino acids long. Germline loops: CDR1 SGHRS, CDR2 YFSETQ. Trimming stripped 0 bases from V and 0 bases from J, with 7 bases between. CDR3 in DNA: TGCGCCAGCAGCTTGGCCGCCACCTCCTACAATGAGCAGTTCTTC. Translation: CASSLAATSYNEQFF.

This chain uses TRBV6-2 or TRBV6-3 with TRBJ2-4; D unclear. Germline CDR1 MNHEY, CDR2 SVGEGT. Trimming removed 2 bases from V and 0 bases from J, with 8 bases in between. This CDR3 spans 15 amino acids. DNA for the CDR3: TGTGCCAGCAGTTACGATTTAATAGCCAAAAACATTCAGTACTTC. This sequence encodes CASSYDLIAKNIQYF.

The rearrangement links TRBV10-3 to TRBJ2-3; D gene uncertain. The CDR3 has 11 amino acids. Germline CDR1 is ENHRY and CDR2 is SYGVKD. Deletions cut 3 bases from V and 6 bases from J, with 4 bases between. The CDR3 DNA is TGTGCCATCAGTGATCGGGATACGCAGTATTTT. Translated, it gives CAISDRDTQYF.

The chain is built from TRBV11-3 and TRBJ2-1; TRBD1 matches 7 bases. The germline CDR1 and CDR2 sequences are SGHNT and YENEEA. The CDR3 runs 16 residues. Losses at the gene ends were 5 bases for V and 7 bases for J; bases not matched to a gene: 14. The CDR3 sequence: CASSPQGRTGVNEQFF. The DNA of the CDR3 is TGTGCCAGCAGCCCCCAAGGACGGACAGGTGTGAATGAGCAGTTCTTC.

This clonotype was picked up a small number of times. The CDR3 spells CASSHYSERGEQFF. CDR3 nucleotides: TGTGCCAGCAGCCATTATAGCGAGCGCGGCGAGCAGTTCTTC. The gene calls are TRBV7-3 and TRBJ2-1; possibly TRBD2 for D (5 bases). There are 14 residues in the CDR3. The V gene lost 5 bases and the J gene lost 10 bases, with 18 bases spanning the gap. CDR1 and CDR2 (germline): SGHTA, FQGTGA.

The genes are TRBV20-1 and TRBJ2-3; 10 nucleotides agree with TRBD2. The CDR3 length is 14 residues. Germline CDR1 and CDR2: DFQATT and SNEGSKA (reference sequence). Losses at the gene ends were 1 base for V and 8 bases for J; bases not matched to a gene: 6. CDR3 sequence reads: CSARVEAGGGTQYF. In nucleotides, the CDR3 is TGCAGTGCTAGAGTAGAAGCGGGAGGGGGTACGCAGTATTTT.

This clonotype has a handful of counts. The chain is built from TRBV4-3 and TRBJ2-1, with D possibly being TRBD2 (6 bases). V was trimmed by 3 bases and J by 4 bases, leaving 19 bases between them. CDR3 length: 17 amino acids. The germline gives CDR1 LGHNA, CDR2 YSLEER. CDR3 DNA: TGCGCCAGCAGCCAGCTTGGGGCGGGGAGTGGGTACAATGAGCAGTTCTTC. This codes for CASSQLGAGSGYNEQFF.